These T cell receptor beta chains were read from a single sample in a study of T-cell reconstitution after alpha-beta-depleted transplantation in children. Using its own MiXCR run on the PCR reads, TCRdb lists one record per CDR3 protein. The data hold hundreds of thousands of distinct CDR3 sequences, with around 13% observed a single time. Sequences were derived from PBMCs, sampled before TCRalphabeta/CD19-depleted stem cell transplant. The receptor source for this set is a girl aged 2-9 years with congenital amegakaryocytic thrombocytopenia, due to receive a stem cell transplant. Both conserved end residues are part of each CDR3. The D gene is left open where the match is weak. Where a row states a size, it is once, few, many or the class of an expanded clone; other rows omit it.

>TRBV7-9|.|.|TRBJ2-4
TGTGCCAGCAGTTCTGACCTGCTAGCCAAAAACATTCAGTACTTC
CASSSDLLAKNIQYF
>TRBV12-3/TRBV12-4|many|TRBD2|TRBJ2-1
TGTGCCAGCAGTTTGACGGTAGCGGGTCGCTATGAGCAGTTCTTC
CASSLTVAGRYEQFF
>TRBV14|few|.|TRBJ2-1
TGTGCCAGCAGCCGGGGGAGCGTATTTGCCGATGAGCAGTTCTTC
CASSRGSVFADEQFF
>TRBV7-2|few|.|TRBJ2-3
TGTGCCAGCAGCTTAGCCCTGTCCCGAGATACGCAGTATTTT
CASSLALSRDTQYF
>TRBV30|once|.|TRBJ2-5
TGTGCCTGGAGTGTACTTCTCCGGGGAGAGACCCAGTACTTC
CAWSVLLRGETQYF
>TRBV4-1|many|TRBD2|TRBJ2-3
TGCGCCAGCAGCCAAGGTCTAGCGGGTAACACAGATACGCAGTATTTT
CASSQGLAGNTDTQYF
>TRBV7-3|.|TRBD2|TRBJ2-1
TGTGCCAGCACCCAGGGACTAGCGAGCAATGAGCAGTTCTTC
CASTQGLASNEQFF
>TRBV6-5|.|.|TRBJ1-6
TGTGCCAGCGGGGGGGGTTCACCCCTCCACTTT
CASGGGSPLHF
>TRBV20-1|.|.|TRBJ2-1
TGCAGTGCTAGACTACTGGCTAGGATAAATGAGCAGATCTTC
CSARLLARINEQIF
>TRBV15|many|.|TRBJ1-3
TGTGCCACCAGCAGAGATCGGGCCCCACTCGGCTCTGGAAACACCATATATTTT
CATSRDRAPLGSGNTIYF
>TRBV5-1|few|.|TRBJ2-5
TGCGCCAGCAGTCCCCGGGGCCACCAAGAGACCCAGTACTTC
CASSPRGHQETQYF
>TRBV28|few|.|TRBJ2-7
TGTGCCAGCGCCCGTCGGGATAGCGACTACGAGCAGTACTTC
CASARRDSDYEQYF
>TRBV5-1|many|TRBD2|TRBJ2-7
TGCGCCAGCAGTCTAGCGGGGGACTCCTACGAGCAGTACTTC
CASSLAGDSYEQYF
>TRBV10-3|few|.|TRBJ2-7
TGTGCCATCAGTGAAGGTTGGGAGCAGTACTTC
CAISEGWEQYF
>TRBV28|many|.|TRBJ2-5
TGTGCCAGCAGCCCCTTTAGGGGTGGCCTCGAGACCCAGTACTTC
CASSPFRGGLETQYF
>TRBV6-1|many|TRBD1|TRBJ1-2
TGTGCCAGCAGTGAAGGGACAGGACCCAACTATGGCTACACCTTC
CASSEGTGPNYGYTF
>TRBV4-1|.|TRBD1|TRBJ1-4
TGCGCCAGCAGCCCGTATGAGGGACAGTATAATGAAAAACTGTTTTTT
CASSPYEGQYNEKLFF
>TRBV3-1|.|TRBD2|TRBJ2-7
TGTGCCAGCAGCCAAGAACGGCTAGCGGGAGGGCCCTACGAGCAGTACTTC
CASSQERLAGGPYEQYF
>TRBV5-4|many|TRBD2|TRBJ2-1
TGTGCCAGCAGCTTCCTTGGGACTAGCGGCAATGAGCAGTTCTTC
CASSFLGTSGNEQFF
>TRBV7-2|many|TRBD2|TRBJ2-2
TGTGCCAGCAGGGGAGGTACTAGCGGGTACACCGGGGAGCTGTTTTTT
CASRGGTSGYTGELFF
>TRBV10-3|many|TRBD1|TRBJ2-1
TGTGCCATCAGTGAGTCGAAGGGGGCCGACAATGAGCAGTTCTTC
CAISESKGADNEQFF
>TRBV7-8|.|.|TRBJ2-7
TGTGCCAGCAGCCCGGGGAGGCTCCTCTACGAGCAGTACTTC
CASSPGRLLYEQYF
>TRBV7-9|many|.|TRBJ2-2
TGTGCCAGCAGCTTTCGGCGGAACACCGGGGAGCTGTTTTTT
CASSFRRNTGELFF
>TRBV5-1|.|TRBD1|TRBJ2-3
TGCGCCAGCAGACAGGGGCCCCCCACAGATACGCAGTATTTT
CASRQGPPTDTQYF
>TRBV18|many|.|TRBJ2-7
TGTGCCAGCTCACCAACCCCAGGGCAGTCCTACGAGCAGTACTTC
CASSPTPGQSYEQYF
>TRBV5-1|many|TRBD2|TRBJ2-2
TGCGCCAGCAGCGAAAGCGGGAGAGACACCGGGGAGCTGTTTTTT
CASSESGRDTGELFF
>TRBV11-2|few|.|TRBJ1-3
TGTGCCAGCAGCTTAAGCAATTATCAAGCTGGAAACACCATATATTTT
CASSLSNYQAGNTIYF
>TRBV29-1|many|.|TRBJ1-4
TGCAGCGTTGGAGAAGGGACTAATGAAAAACTGTTTTTT
CSVGEGTNEKLFF
>TRBV5-1|many|.|TRBJ2-1
TGCGCCAGCTTTCGGGGGACCGGGGACAATGAGCAGTTCTTC
CASFRGTGDNEQFF
>TRBV5-1|many|TRBD2|TRBJ2-4
TGCGCCAGCAGCTGGAGGGGACTAGCGGGAGGGAAAGTCGTCATTCAGTACTTC
CASSWRGLAGGKVVIQYF
>TRBV14|.|.|TRBJ1-1
TGTGCCAGCAGCCAAGTTGCAGGGGACCCCAGTGGAGACTTT
CASSQVAGDPSGDF
>TRBV20-1|many|.|TRBJ1-2
TGCAGTGCGGACTTCTTGGGCCGCTACACCTTC
CSADFLGRYTF
>TRBV20-1|many|.|TRBJ2-2
TGCAGTGCTAGAGATTTCCGGGTCTCCGAAGCAGGGGAGCTGTTTTTT
CSARDFRVSEAGELFF
>TRBV20-1|many|.|TRBJ2-5
TGCAGTGTAGCGAGGGAGACCCAGTACTTC
CSVARETQYF
>TRBV29-1|many|TRBD2|TRBJ2-1
TGCAGCGCAAACCCGGGACTAGCTAGAAACAATGAGCAGTTCTTC
CSANPGLARNNEQFF
>TRBV20-1|many|.|TRBJ1-2
TGCAGTGCTAGAGTAGCCGGAGGGGCCTACGGCTACACCTTC
CSARVAGGAYGYTF
>TRBV12-3/TRBV12-4|.|TRBD2|TRBJ2-7
TGTGCCAGCAGTCCCGAACCGGGACTAGCGGCCAACTCCTACGAGCAGTACTTC
CASSPEPGLAANSYEQYF
>TRBV20-1|few|.|TRBJ2-1
TGCAGTGCCAGAAGTGAAAACAACGATGAGCAGTTCTTC
CSARSENNDEQFF
>TRBV20-1|.|.|TRBJ1-5
TGCAGTGCCCAAAACACAGGGCGGTCCTCCAGATATCAGCCCCAGCATTTT
CSAQNTGRSSRYQPQHF
>TRBV10-3|few|TRBD2|TRBJ2-3
TGTGCCATCAGTGGAGCGGGAGGGCCTGGGGATACGCAGTATTTT
CAISGAGGPGDTQYF
>TRBV6-5|many|TRBD1|TRBJ2-5
TGTGCCAGCAGTTTTAACAGGGGGTATGAGCAAGAGACCCAGTACTTC
CASSFNRGYEQETQYF
>TRBV25-1|.|.|TRBJ1-3
TGTGCCAGCAGTGAAAGGACGGATGGAAACACCATATATTTT
CASSERTDGNTIYF
>TRBV6-5|.|.|TRBJ2-1
TGTGCCAGCAGTTTACGAGTGCGGCATGAGCAGTTCTTC
CASSLRVRHEQFF
>TRBV5-1|few|.|TRBJ2-7
TGCGCCAGCAGCCACATCCAGGGGCACCATTACGAGCAGTACTTC
CASSHIQGHHYEQYF
>TRBV11-2|.|.|TRBJ2-7
TGTGCCAGCAGCTTAGATGCTAGCGAGGCCTACGAGCAGTACTTC
CASSLDASEAYEQYF
>TRBV29-1|once|.|TRBJ1-1
TGCAGCGTTGGTAACAGGGAAACTGAAGCTTTCTTT
CSVGNRETEAFF
>TRBV7-6|many|TRBD2|TRBJ2-3
TGTGCCAGCAGCCCTAGACTAGCGACTAGCACAGATACGCAGTATTTT
CASSPRLATSTDTQYF
>TRBV6-1|.|TRBD2|TRBJ2-1
TGTGCCAGCAGTGAAGGACGGGGGGATGAGCAGTTCTTC
CASSEGRGDEQFF
>TRBV5-1|few|.|TRBJ2-2
TGCGCCGCCACGGGAGAAGGCGGGGAGCTGTTTTTT
CAATGEGGELFF
>TRBV6-1|.|.|TRBJ2-3
TGTGCCAGCAGTCCTCCGGGACTGTCCACAGATACGCAGTATTTT
CASSPPGLSTDTQYF
>TRBV20-1|many|.|TRBJ2-5
TGCAGTGCTAGTGTCCCGAGGACGAAGACCCAGTACTTC
CSASVPRTKTQYF
>TRBV30|few|.|TRBJ2-1
TGTGCCTGGAGTTGGAGATACAATGAGCAGTTCTTC
CAWSWRYNEQFF
>TRBV7-2|many|TRBD2|TRBJ2-7
TGTGCCAGCAGCTTAGATTGGCTAGCGGACTACGAGCAGTACTTC
CASSLDWLADYEQYF
>TRBV29-1|few|.|TRBJ2-7
TGCAGCGTTGAAGGCTTGGGTGCACTGCCCACCTACGAGCAGTACTTC
CSVEGLGALPTYEQYF
>TRBV4-1|.|.|TRBJ2-1
TGCGCCAGCAGCAGGGGACAAGTCCTCAATGAGCAGTTCTTC
CASSRGQVLNEQFF
>TRBV7-7|many|.|TRBJ2-2
TGTGCCAGCAGCTTATCGTTAACGACCGGGGAGCTGTTTTTT
CASSLSLTTGELFF
>TRBV18|.|TRBD2|TRBJ2-7
TGTGCCAGCTCACCGGGAAGACTAGCGGGAGCTGCCGAGCAGTACTTC
CASSPGRLAGAAEQYF
>TRBV10-3|.|.|TRBJ2-2
TGTGCCATCAGTGAGGCCCTAGCCACCGGGGAGCTGTTTTTT
CAISEALATGELFF
>TRBV12-3/TRBV12-4|many|.|TRBJ1-6
TGTGCCAGCAGTCCTCGTTCCGGGACCAATTCACCCCTCCACTTT
CASSPRSGTNSPLHF